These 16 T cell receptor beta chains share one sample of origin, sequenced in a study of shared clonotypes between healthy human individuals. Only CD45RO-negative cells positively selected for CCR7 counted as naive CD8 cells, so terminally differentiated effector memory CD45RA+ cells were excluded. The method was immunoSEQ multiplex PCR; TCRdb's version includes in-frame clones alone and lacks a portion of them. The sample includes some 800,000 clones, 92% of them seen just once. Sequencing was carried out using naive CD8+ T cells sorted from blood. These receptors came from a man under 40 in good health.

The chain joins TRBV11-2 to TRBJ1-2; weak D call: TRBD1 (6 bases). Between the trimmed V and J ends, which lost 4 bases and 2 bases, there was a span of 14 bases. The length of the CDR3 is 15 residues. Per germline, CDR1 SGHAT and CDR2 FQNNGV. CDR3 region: CASSYIGTPNYGYTF. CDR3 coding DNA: TGTGCCAGCAGCTACATCGGGACACCCAACTATGGCTACACCTTC.

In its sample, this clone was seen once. The CDR3 coding sequence is TGTGCCAGCAGCTTAGATCTAACGCGGTGGAATGAGCAGTTCTTC. Its translation is CASSLDLTRWNEQFF. This chain connects TRBV11-2 to TRBJ2-1; D unclear. This CDR3 contains 15 residues. CDR1 is SGHAT and CDR2 is FQNNGV in the germline V gene. With 0 bases removed from V and 7 bases from J, the gap between germline ends came to 13 bases.

CDR3 coding DNA: TGTGCCAGCAGCTTGGAGTCCAGCGGGAACAATGAGCAGTTCTTC. Amino acid sequence: CASSLESSGNNEQFF. The chain is built from TRBV5-5 and TRBJ2-1; 7 nucleotides align to TRBD2. Trimming removed 0 bases from V and 5 bases from J; junction bases left unmatched: 5. This CDR3 is built from 15 residues. Germline CDR1 reads SGHKS; CDR2 reads YYEKEE (reference sequence). Looking up the rest from reference TRBV5-5 and TRBJ2-1 gives the full variable domain: DAGVTQSPTHLIKTRGQQVTLRCSPISGHKSVSWYQQVLGQGPQFIFQYYEKEERGRGNFPDRFSARQFPNYSSELNVNALLLGDSALYLCASSLESSGNNEQFFGPGTRLTVL.

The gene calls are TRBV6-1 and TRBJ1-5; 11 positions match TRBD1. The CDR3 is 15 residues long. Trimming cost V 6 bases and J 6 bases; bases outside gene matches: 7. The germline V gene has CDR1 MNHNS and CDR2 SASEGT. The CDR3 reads CASRKDRGPGQPQHF. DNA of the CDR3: TGTGCCAGCAGGAAGGACAGGGGGCCAGGTCAGCCCCAGCATTTT.

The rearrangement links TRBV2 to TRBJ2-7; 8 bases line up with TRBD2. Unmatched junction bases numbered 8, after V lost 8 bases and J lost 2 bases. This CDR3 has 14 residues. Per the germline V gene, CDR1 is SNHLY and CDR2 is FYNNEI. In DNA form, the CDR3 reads TGTGCCAGCTACGGGGGGGAGCGGGCCTACGAGCAGTACTTC. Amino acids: CASYGGERAYEQYF.

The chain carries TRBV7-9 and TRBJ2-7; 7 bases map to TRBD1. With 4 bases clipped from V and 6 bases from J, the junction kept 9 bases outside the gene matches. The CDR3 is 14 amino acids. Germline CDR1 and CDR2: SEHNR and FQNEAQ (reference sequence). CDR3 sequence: CASSSQTGRIEQYF. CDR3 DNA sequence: TGTGCCAGCAGCTCGCAGACAGGGCGAATCGAGCAGTACTTC.

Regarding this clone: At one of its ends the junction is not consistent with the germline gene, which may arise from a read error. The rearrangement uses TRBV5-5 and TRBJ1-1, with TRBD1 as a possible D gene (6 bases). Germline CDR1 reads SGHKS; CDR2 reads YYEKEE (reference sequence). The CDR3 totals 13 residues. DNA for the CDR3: TGTGCCAGCAGCTACAGGGATAACATTGAAGCTTTCTTT. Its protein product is CASSYRDNIEAFF.

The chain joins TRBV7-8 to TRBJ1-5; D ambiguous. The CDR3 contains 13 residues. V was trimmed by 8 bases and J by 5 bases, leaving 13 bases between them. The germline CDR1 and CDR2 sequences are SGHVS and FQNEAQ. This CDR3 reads CASGLNRDQPQHF. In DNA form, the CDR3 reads TGTGCCAGCGGGTTGAATCGGGATCAGCCCCAGCATTTT.

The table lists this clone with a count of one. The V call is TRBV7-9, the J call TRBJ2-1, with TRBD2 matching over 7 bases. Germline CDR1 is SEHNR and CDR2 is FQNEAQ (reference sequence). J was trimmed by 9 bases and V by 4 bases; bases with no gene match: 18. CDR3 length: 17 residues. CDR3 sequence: CASSSPRASGLAPEQFF. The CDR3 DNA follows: TGTGCCAGCAGCTCCCCTCGGGCTAGCGGTCTAGCACCTGAGCAGTTCTTC.

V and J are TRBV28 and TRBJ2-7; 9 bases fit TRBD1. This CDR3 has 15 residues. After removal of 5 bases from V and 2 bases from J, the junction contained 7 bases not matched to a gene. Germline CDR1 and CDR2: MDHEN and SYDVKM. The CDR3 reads CASSTGGTGTYEQYF. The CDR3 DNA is TGTGCCAGCAGTACCGGCGGGACAGGGACCTACGAGCAGTACTTC.

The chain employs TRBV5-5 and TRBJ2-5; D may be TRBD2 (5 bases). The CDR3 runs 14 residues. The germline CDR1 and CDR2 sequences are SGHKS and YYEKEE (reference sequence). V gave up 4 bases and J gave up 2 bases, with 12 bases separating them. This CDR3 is CASSTSGGQETQYF. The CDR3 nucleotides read TGTGCCAGCAGCACATCGGGCGGGCAAGAGACCCAGTACTTC.

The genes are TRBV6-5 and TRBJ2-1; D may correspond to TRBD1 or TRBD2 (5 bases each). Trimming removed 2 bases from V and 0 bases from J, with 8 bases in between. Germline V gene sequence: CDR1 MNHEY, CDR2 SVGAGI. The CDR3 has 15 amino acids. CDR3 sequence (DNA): TGTGCCAGCAGTTACAGGGACGGCTCCTACAATGAGCAGTTCTTC. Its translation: CASSYRDGSYNEQFF.

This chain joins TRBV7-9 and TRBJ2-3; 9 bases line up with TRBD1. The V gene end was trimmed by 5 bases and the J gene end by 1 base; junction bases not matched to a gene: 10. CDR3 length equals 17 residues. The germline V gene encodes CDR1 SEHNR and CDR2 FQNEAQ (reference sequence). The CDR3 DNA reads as TGTGCCAGCAGCCCATCCCTACAGGGGGCAGGCACAGATACGCAGTATTTT. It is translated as CASSPSLQGAGTDTQYF. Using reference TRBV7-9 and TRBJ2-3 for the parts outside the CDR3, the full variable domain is DTGVSQNPRHKITKRGQNVTFRCDPISEHNRLYWYRQTLGQGPEFLTYFQNEAQLEKSRLLSDRFSAERPKGSFSTLEIQRTEQGDSAMYLCASSPSLQGAGTDTQYFGPGTRLTVL.

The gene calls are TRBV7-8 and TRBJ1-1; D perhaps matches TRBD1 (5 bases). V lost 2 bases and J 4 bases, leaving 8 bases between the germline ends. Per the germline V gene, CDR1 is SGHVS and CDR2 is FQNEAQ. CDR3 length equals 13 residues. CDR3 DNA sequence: TGTGCCAGCAGCTTAACCAGGGTCACTGAAGCTTTCTTT. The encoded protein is CASSLTRVTEAFF.

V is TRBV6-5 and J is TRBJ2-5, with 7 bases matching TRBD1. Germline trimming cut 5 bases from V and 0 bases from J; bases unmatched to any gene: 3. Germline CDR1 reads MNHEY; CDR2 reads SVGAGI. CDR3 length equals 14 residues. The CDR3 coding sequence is TGTGCCAGCAGTACGACAGGGAACCAAGAGACCCAGTACTTC. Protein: CASSTTGNQETQYF.

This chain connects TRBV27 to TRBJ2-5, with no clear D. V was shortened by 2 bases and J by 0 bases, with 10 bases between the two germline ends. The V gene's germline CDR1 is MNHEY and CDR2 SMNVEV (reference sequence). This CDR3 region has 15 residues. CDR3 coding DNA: TGTGCCAGCAGTTTAGTCTTGGCTGACCAAGAGACCCAGTACTTC. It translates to CASSLVLADQETQYF.